Listed here are 3 T cell receptor beta chains from one sample, sequenced in a study of cytomegalovirus exposure and HLA in healthy donors. The PCR used 60 Vbeta and 13 Jbeta primers. Clones were sequenced by immunoSEQ multiplex PCR, and TCRdb holds only the in-frame ones, with some missing. The sample consists of under 200,000 clones, roughly 13% of them appearing once. Sequenced input: PBMCs. The origin of the receptors is a man in his fifties in good health and CMV-seropositive.

This clone was seen once. Mismatch with germline at one junction end may stem from a read error. V and J are TRBV20-1 and TRBJ1-2; the D gene is possibly TRBD1 (5 bases). The germline V gene has CDR1 DFQATT and CDR2 SNEGSKA (reference sequence). This CDR3 has 11 residues. The CDR3 loop is CSARGGGGHTF. The CDR3 DNA sequence: TGCAGTGCTAGAGGCGGGGGTGGCCACACCTTC.

This clone was found a few times. The V call is TRBV2, the J call TRBJ1-6; D possibly corresponds to TRBD1 (5 bases). This CDR3 has 14 residues. Trimming cost V 3 bases and J 9 bases, with 12 bases left between them. Germline-derived CDR1 and CDR2 are SNHLY and FYNNEI. The CDR3 is CASSDRQGLSPLHF. CDR3 coding DNA: TGTGCCAGCAGTGATCGGCAGGGACTTTCACCCCTCCACTTT.

V and J are TRBV4-2 and TRBJ1-3; D ambiguous. V shed 0 bases and J shed 3 bases, with 12 bases lying between them. CDR3 length: 16 residues. CDR1 is LGHNA, CDR2 YNFKEQ, per germline. CDR3 residues: CASSQDLAGVGNTIYF. In DNA, the CDR3 is TGTGCCAGCAGCCAAGATTTGGCAGGTGTTGGAAACACCATATATTTT.